The clone carrying this TCR beta chain was observed a single time. Antigen: not known. The entry originates in a study of post-analysis software for immune sequencing data. The overall study: Several disease courses (relapsing-remitting, secondary progressive and progressive-relapsing) of multiple sclerosis were included. Notes on the study in general: Controls' normalized Chao1 diversity significantly exceeded that of multiple sclerosis patients.

Included in the TCR beta cDNA libraries were unique molecular identifiers. TCRdb ran MiXCR on the PCR reads and lists one entry per CDR3 protein. The sample gives 450,000 to 700,000 distinct CDR3 sequences, roughly 47% of which show up once; more than 1.5% is in the top ten. Sequencing was performed on blood. This receptor was obtained from a girl under 18 with multiple sclerosis.

CDR3 nucleotides: TGTGCCAGCAGCCAAGCGTTAGCGGGAGGGAAGCACGAGCAGTACTTC. It yields the protein CASSQALAGGKHEQYF. The J gene is TRBJ2-4, the V gene TRBV3-1; 11 nucleotides agree with TRBD2. The assigned J gene may be wrong: the sequence end matches TRBJ2-7 better. Germline-derived CDR1 and CDR2 are LGHDT and YNNKEL (reference sequence). This CDR3 is built from 16 residues.